These 31 T cell receptor beta chains were sequenced from one sample in a study of blood T cell repertoires in COVID-19. Only in-frame clones appear in the TCRdb table, and some are missing; sequencing was by immunoSEQ multiplex PCR. The sample yields hundreds of thousands of clones, just over 85% seen once. The sequenced material came from peripheral blood. All receptors derive from an elderly man with acute or convalescent COVID-19.

The chain recombines TRBV5-1 with TRBJ1-1; maybe TRBD1 (6 bases). The CDR3 extends over 12 amino acids. Germline CDR1 and CDR2: SGHRS and YFSETQ. V was shortened by 1 base and J by 5 bases, with 6 bases between the two germline ends. CDR3 sequence: CASSLRGTEAFF. CDR3 bases: TGCGCCAGCAGCTTGAGGGGGACTGAAGCTTTCTTT. Full variable domain (remainder filled in from reference TRBV5-1 and TRBJ1-1): KAGVTQTPRYLIKTRGQQVTLSCSPISGHRSVSWYQQTPGQGLQFLFEYFSETQRNKGNFPGRFSGRQFSNSRSEMNVSTLELGDSALYLCASSLRGTEAFFGQGTRLTVV.

This chain connects TRBV5-1 to TRBJ1-3; D ambiguous. This CDR3 has 15 residues. The germline CDR1 and CDR2 sequences are SGHRS and YFSETQ. V gave up 0 bases and J gave up 3 bases, with 10 bases separating them. The CDR3 DNA reads as TGCGCCAGCAGCTTGGGCGCACTGTATGGAAACACCATATATTTT. It specifies CASSLGALYGNTIYF. Variable domain in full (rest from reference TRBV5-1 and TRBJ1-3): KAGVTQTPRYLIKTRGQQVTLSCSPISGHRSVSWYQQTPGQGLQFLFEYFSETQRNKGNFPGRFSGRQFSNSRSEMNVSTLELGDSALYLCASSLGALYGNTIYFGEGSWLTVV.

This clone occurred a few times. CDR3 DNA sequence: TGTGCCAGCCCCTCCGGGAGGGTAAACAATGAGCAGTTCTTC. Its protein is CASPSGRVNNEQFF. The chain joins TRBV5-8 to TRBJ2-1; 8 nucleotides match TRBD2. Per germline, CDR1 SGHTS and CDR2 YDEGEE. The CDR3 spans 14 residues. Losses at the gene ends were 7 bases for V and 5 bases for J; bases not matched to a gene: 8.

The genes are TRBV18 and TRBJ2-7; D gene unclear. In germline, CDR1 is KGHSH, CDR2 LQKENI. Trimming removed 3 bases from V and 5 bases from J, with 14 bases in between. The length of the CDR3 is 14 residues. As DNA, the CDR3 is TGTGCCAGCTCACCGGTAGCCCTCAGAGACGAGCAGTACTTC. It codes for CASSPVALRDEQYF.

V gene TRBV11-3 combines with J gene TRBJ1-1, with 7 bases aligning to TRBD1. With V trimmed by 5 bases and J by 9 bases, 9 bases remained unmatched. This CDR3 comprises 13 residues. The germline V gene encodes CDR1 SGHNT and CDR2 YENEEA. CDR3 nucleotide sequence: TGTGCCAGCAGCCCGGGACAGTGGGACCAAGCTTTCTTT. Encoded protein: CASSPGQWDQAFF.

This clone was observed a handful of times. The chain is built from TRBV19 and TRBJ1-4, with TRBD1 as a possible D gene (6 bases). V was pared by 6 bases and J by 3 bases, with 14 bases between. CDR3 length: 15 residues. Germline values: CDR1 LNHDA, CDR2 SQIVND (reference sequence). The DNA of the CDR3 is TGTGCCAGTAGGCTTCAACAGGGCTCTAATGAAAAACTGTTTTTT. This gives the protein CASRLQQGSNEKLFF.

The gene calls are TRBV5-6 and TRBJ1-3; D is uncertain. Trimming cost V 1 base and J 0 bases, with 11 bases left between them. CDR1 is SGHDT and CDR2 is YYEEEE in the germline V gene. The CDR3 is 16 amino acids. The CDR3 here is CASSLSNGNSGNTIYF. CDR3 sequence (DNA): TGTGCCAGCAGCTTGTCAAACGGTAACTCTGGAAACACCATATATTTT. The whole variable domain, remainder taken from reference TRBV5-6 and TRBJ1-3, is DAGVTQSPTHLIKTRGQQVTLRCSPKSGHDTVSWYQQALGQGPQFIFQYYEEEERQRGNFPDRFSGHQFPNYSSELNVNALLLGDSALYLCASSLSNGNSGNTIYFGEGSWLTVV.

The V call is TRBV24-1, the J call TRBJ1-5; D is ambiguous. Per germline, CDR1 KGHDR and CDR2 SFDVKD. V was trimmed by 0 bases and J by 0 bases, leaving 2 bases between them. The CDR3 consists of 14 residues. CDR3: CATSDLLSNQPQHF. The CDR3 region has the DNA TGTGCCACCAGTGATTTGCTTAGCAATCAGCCCCAGCATTTT.

The V gene is TRBV28, the J gene TRBJ1-5; D unclear. The CDR3 has 14 amino acids. V was clipped by 8 bases and J by 2 bases, with 13 bases between them. Germline assignment: CDR1 MDHEN and CDR2 SYDVKM. The CDR3 DNA reads as TGTGCCAGCGCCGAGAGACGGGGCAATCAGCCCCAGCATTTT. This codes for CASAERRGNQPQHF. Based on the CDR3 plus reference TRBV28 and TRBJ1-5, the full variable domain is DVKVTQSSRYLVKRTGEKVFLECVQDMDHENMFWYRQDPGLGLRLIYFSYDVKMKEKGDIPEGYSVSREKKERFSLILESASTNQTSMYLCASAERRGNQPQHFGDGTRLSIL.

The gene calls are TRBV11-2 and TRBJ2-5; 8 bases map to TRBD2. Germline values: CDR1 SGHAT, CDR2 FQNNGV. The CDR3 is 15 amino acids. J lost 5 bases, V lost 5 bases, and 10 bases had no gene match. CDR3 residues: CASSDRAGAGETQYF. As DNA, the CDR3 is TGTGCCAGCAGCGATCGAGCGGGAGCGGGGGAGACCCAGTACTTC. The full variable domain, rest sourced from reference TRBV11-2 and TRBJ2-5, is EAGVAQSPRYKIIEKRQSVAFWCNPISGHATLYWYQQILGQGPKLLIQFQNNGVVDDSQLPKDRFSAERLKGVDSTLKIQPAKLEDSAVYLCASSDRAGAGETQYFGPGTRLLVL.

The chain employs TRBV7-2 and TRBJ2-7, with 7 positions matching TRBD1. V dropped 5 bases and J dropped 2; count of bases not matched to a gene: 6. This CDR3 comprises 14 residues. Per the germline V gene, CDR1 is SGHTA and CDR2 is FQGNSA. The CDR3 DNA reads TGTGCCAGCAGCGCTAGACAGGGCCCCTACGAGCAGTACTTC. Protein product: CASSARQGPYEQYF.

This clone was picked up one time. The V gene is TRBV5-7, the J gene TRBJ2-2, with TRBD2 identical over 10 bases. TRBV5-7 belongs to the ORF category, with a function that is uncertain. This CDR3 has 18 amino acids. V trimming: 0 bases; J trimming: 4 bases; junction bases outside the gene matches: 9. This chain's CDR3 is CASSLGRRSGGATGELFF. The CDR3 DNA reads TGTGCCAGCAGCTTGGGGAGAAGAAGCGGGGGGGCCACCGGGGAGCTGTTTTTT.

The V call is TRBV11-2, the J call TRBJ2-5; D is possibly TRBD2 (5 bases). The CDR3 extends over 14 amino acids. The V end was cut by 5 bases, the J end by 4 bases, with 14 bases between. CDR1 and CDR2 (germline): SGHAT, FQNNGV. This CDR3 is CASSPRTRLETQYF. The CDR3 DNA follows: TGTGCCAGCAGCCCCCGAACTAGATTAGAGACCCAGTACTTC.

The genes are TRBV6-5 and TRBJ1-4; D is possibly TRBD1 (5 bases). The V gene lost 7 bases and the J gene lost 6 bases, with 15 bases spanning the gap. There are 14 residues in the CDR3. CDR1 and CDR2 (germline): MNHEY, SVGAGI. The CDR3 loop is CASTTIVGDEKLFF. DNA for the CDR3: TGTGCCAGCACCACAATAGTAGGGGATGAAAAACTGTTTTTT.

The J gene is TRBJ1-5, the V gene TRBV28; TRBD1 matches at 7 bases. Germline V lookup: CDR1 MDHEN, CDR2 SYDVKM. The ends lost 7 bases at V and 4 bases at J; junction bases unmatched: 16. The CDR3 runs to 17 residues. The CDR3 spells CASTGRPGGDLNQPQHF. The CDR3, as DNA: TGTGCCAGCACCGGACGACCAGGGGGTGATCTTAATCAGCCCCAGCATTTT.

This sequence joins TRBV15 and TRBJ2-3; TRBD2 is a possible D gene (6 bases). Per germline, CDR1 LNHNV and CDR2 YYDKDF (reference sequence). The CDR3 length is 16 residues. Trimming took off 0 bases at V and 9 bases at J, with 19 bases between the two ends. DNA for the CDR3: TGTGCCACCAGCAGAGATCTCGGCGCCTACGGGGGAACGCAGTATTTT. Translated: CATSRDLGAYGGTQYF. Full variable domain (rest looked up from reference TRBV15 and TRBJ2-3): DAMVIQNPRYQVTQFGKPVTLSCSQTLNHNVMYWYQQKSSQAPKLLFHYYDKDFNNEADTPDNFQSRRPNTSFCFLDIRSPGLGDTAMYLCATSRDLGAYGGTQYFGPGTRLTVL.

The J gene is TRBJ2-2, the V gene TRBV6-5; D is perhaps TRBD1 (6 bases). The V end was cut by 6 bases, the J end by 2 bases, with 10 bases between. The length of the CDR3 is 14 residues. From germline, CDR1 is MNHEY and CDR2 SVGAGI. CDR3 amino acids: CASRAGVNTGELFF. The CDR3 DNA follows: TGTGCCAGCAGGGCAGGGGTAAACACCGGGGAGCTGTTTTTT.

This chain joins TRBV24-1 and TRBJ1-1, with D hard to call. From germline, CDR1 is KGHDR and CDR2 SFDVKD. The germline V and J ends were trimmed by 6 bases and 5 bases, with 15 bases remaining between them. This CDR3 is 14 amino acids long. The CDR3 nucleotides are TGTGCCACCAGTTCCGGGCAAACTAGGACTGAAGCTTTCTTT. This translates into CATSSGQTRTEAFF.

This clone was detected a few times. V gene TRBV7-3 combines with J gene TRBJ1-5; D possibly corresponds to TRBD1 (6 bases). Germline V gene data show CDR1 as SGHTA and CDR2 as FQGTGA. The CDR3 extends over 13 amino acids. V lost 5 bases and J lost 3, with 8 bases in between. The CDR3 DNA reads TGTGCCAGCAGCGCAGGGGACAATCAGCCCCAGCATTTT. Its translation is CASSAGDNQPQHF. Using reference TRBV7-3 and TRBJ1-5 for the parts outside the CDR3, the full variable domain is GAGVSQTPSNKVTEKGKYVELRCDPISGHTALYWYRQSLGQGPEFLIYFQGTGAADDSGLPNDRFFAVRPEGSVSTLKIQRTERGDSAVYLCASSAGDNQPQHFGDGTRLSIL.

The chain employs TRBV7-8 and TRBJ2-5, with 9 bases identical to TRBD2. In germline, CDR1 is SGHVS, CDR2 FQNEAQ. The junction had 2 bases not matched to a gene; V was cut back by 5 bases and J by 4 bases. The length of the CDR3 is 13 residues. DNA for the CDR3: TGTGCCAGCAGCCGCGGGGGGGGAGAGACCCAGTACTTC. It codes for CASSRGGGETQYF.

V and J are TRBV27 and TRBJ2-2; TRBD2 aligns across 7 bases. In germline, CDR1 is MNHEY, CDR2 SMNVEV (reference sequence). The length of the CDR3 is 15 residues. V dropped 3 bases and J dropped 2; count of bases not matched to a gene: 3. CDR3 sequence: CASSFAGVNTGELFF. The CDR3 coding sequence is TGTGCCAGCAGTTTTGCGGGGGTTAACACCGGGGAGCTGTTTTTT.

This sequence joins TRBV10-3 and TRBJ2-7, with 8 bases lining up with TRBD1. The CDR3 is 14 residues long. V was clipped by 10 bases and J by 3 bases; unmatched bases: 11. Germline-derived CDR1 and CDR2 are ENHRY and SYGVKD. This chain's CDR3 is CATQVGTGNYEQYF. The DNA for the CDR3 is TGTGCCACACAGGTGGGGACAGGAAACTACGAGCAGTACTTC.

V and J are TRBV29-1 and TRBJ2-7, with D perhaps TRBD1 (5 bases). The CDR3 has 14 residues. Germline assignment: CDR1 SQVTM and CDR2 ANQGSEA. Deletions cut 2 bases from V and 0 bases from J, with 11 bases between. CDR3 bases: TGCAGCGTTGAAATACACAGGAGCTCCTACGAGCAGTACTTC. Protein sequence: CSVEIHRSSYEQYF.

This rearrangement joins TRBV10-3 to TRBJ1-2; the D gene is possibly TRBD1 (6 bases). CDR1 is ENHRY, CDR2 SYGVKD, per germline. The CDR3 has 14 amino acids. V gave up 4 bases and J gave up 6 bases, with 15 bases separating them. The CDR3 bases are TGTGCCATCAGTGCGGGCAGGGGTTCAGATGGCTACACCTTC. This translates into CAISAGRGSDGYTF.

The gene calls are TRBV4-3 and TRBJ1-1; 9 bases are shared with TRBD1. J lost 4 bases, V lost 4 bases, and 4 bases had no gene match. This CDR3 comprises 14 residues. The germline gives CDR1 LGHNA, CDR2 YSLEER. The CDR3 region has the DNA TGCGCCAGCAGCCCGTCGACAGGGGGCACTGAAGCTTTCTTT. This gives the protein CASSPSTGGTEAFF.

The gene calls are TRBV28 and TRBJ1-6; D ambiguous. V was clipped by 6 bases and J by 0 bases, with 12 bases between them. The CDR3 is made up of 16 amino acids. CDR1 and CDR2 from the germline V gene are MDHEN and SYDVKM. The CDR3 spells CASRPASSSYNSPLHF. CDR3 DNA: TGTGCCAGCAGGCCCGCTTCGAGCTCCTATAATTCACCCCTCCACTTT.

The chain has TRBV11-3 and TRBJ2-3, with D possibly being TRBD2 (6 bases). Trimming cost V 0 bases and J 10 bases, with 8 bases left between them. Per the germline V gene, CDR1 is SGHNT and CDR2 is YENEEA. This CDR3 is built from 12 residues. CDR3 amino acids: CASSLEPGAQYF. CDR3 DNA: TGTGCCAGCAGCTTAGAGCCGGGAGCGCAGTATTTT.

The chain carries TRBV6-4 and TRBJ1-4; possible D gene TRBD1, 6 bases. The CDR3 covers 12 residues. Germline CDR1 MRHNA, CDR2 SNTAGT. The germline V and J ends were trimmed by 9 bases and 4 bases, with 9 bases remaining between them. The CDR3 sequence: CARTGLNEKLFF. The DNA for the CDR3 is TGTGCCAGGACAGGTCTTAATGAAAAACTGTTTTTT.

The chain employs TRBV10-3 and TRBJ1-1; D may be TRBD1 (6 bases). The germline CDR1 and CDR2 sequences are ENHRY and SYGVKD. Trimming left V 7 bases short and J 1 base short, with 10 bases between. The CDR3 length is 13 residues. This chain's CDR3 is CAITPGANTEAFF. As DNA, the CDR3 is TGTGCCATCACGCCAGGGGCGAACACTGAAGCTTTCTTT.

The chain has TRBV4-3 and TRBJ2-2; D is unclear. The CDR3 contains 15 residues. V was clipped by 6 bases and J by 1 base, with 12 bases between them. Germline CDR1 LGHNA, CDR2 YSLEER. CDR3 DNA sequence: TGCGCCAGCAGTCTATCCTATAGGAACACCGGGGAGCTGTTTTTT. Encoded protein: CASSLSYRNTGELFF.

The J gene is TRBJ2-3, the V gene TRBV6-6, with 7 nucleotides matching TRBD2. Germline CDR1 and CDR2: MNHNY and SVGAGI (reference sequence). The trim removed 7 bases at V and 4 bases at J, leaving 2 bases unmatched. CDR3 length: 12 amino acids. The CDR3 DNA reads TGTGCCAGCACTGGGGGGGCAGATACGCAGTATTTT. Translating gives CASTGGADTQYF.